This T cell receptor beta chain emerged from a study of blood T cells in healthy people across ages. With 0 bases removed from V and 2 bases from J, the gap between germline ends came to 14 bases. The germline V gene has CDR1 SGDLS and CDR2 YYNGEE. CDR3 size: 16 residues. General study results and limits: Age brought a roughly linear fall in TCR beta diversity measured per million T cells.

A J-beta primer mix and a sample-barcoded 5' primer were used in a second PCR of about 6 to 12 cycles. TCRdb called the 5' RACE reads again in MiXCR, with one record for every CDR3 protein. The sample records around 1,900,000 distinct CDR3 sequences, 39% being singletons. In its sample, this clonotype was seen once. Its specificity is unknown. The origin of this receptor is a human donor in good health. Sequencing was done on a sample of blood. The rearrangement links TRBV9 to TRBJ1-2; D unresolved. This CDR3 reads CASSVDEQTSNYGYTF. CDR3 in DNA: TGTGCCAGCAGCGTAGACGAACAGACATCGAACTATGGCTACACCTTC.